This T cell receptor beta chain comes out of a study of T cells in Graves' hyperthyroidism and ophthalmopathy. Whole-study findings and limits: Prediction of ophthalmopathy progression came a median approximately 6.5 months pre-onset.

Thyroid ultrasound and orbital computed tomography, with clinical symptoms and serum thyroxine and TRAb, informed diagnoses. The germline V and J ends were trimmed by 2 bases and 0 bases, with 16 bases remaining between them. The length of the CDR3 is 17 residues. Germline V gene lookup returns CDR1 KGHSH and CDR2 LQKENI. This clonotype was seen a few times. Its antigen is not identified. Amplification targeted TCR beta CDR3 regions from RNA transcripts. In the first-round RT-PCR of the TCR CDR3, the HTBI primer set was used. TCRdb reprocessed the multiplex PCR reads with MiXCR, giving one entry per CDR3 protein. Here the sample spans about 350,000 distinct CDR3 sequences, around 18% being singletons.

This clonotype originated in a woman aged 40 to 50 with Graves' ophthalmopathy. The sequenced sample consisted of blood. The gene calls are TRBV18 and TRBJ1-1; D perhaps matches TRBD1 (6 bases). The CDR3 sequence: CASSPGGHTYMNTEAFF. In DNA form, the CDR3 reads TGTGCCAGCTCACCAGGGGGCCACACATATATGAACACTGAAGCTTTCTTT.